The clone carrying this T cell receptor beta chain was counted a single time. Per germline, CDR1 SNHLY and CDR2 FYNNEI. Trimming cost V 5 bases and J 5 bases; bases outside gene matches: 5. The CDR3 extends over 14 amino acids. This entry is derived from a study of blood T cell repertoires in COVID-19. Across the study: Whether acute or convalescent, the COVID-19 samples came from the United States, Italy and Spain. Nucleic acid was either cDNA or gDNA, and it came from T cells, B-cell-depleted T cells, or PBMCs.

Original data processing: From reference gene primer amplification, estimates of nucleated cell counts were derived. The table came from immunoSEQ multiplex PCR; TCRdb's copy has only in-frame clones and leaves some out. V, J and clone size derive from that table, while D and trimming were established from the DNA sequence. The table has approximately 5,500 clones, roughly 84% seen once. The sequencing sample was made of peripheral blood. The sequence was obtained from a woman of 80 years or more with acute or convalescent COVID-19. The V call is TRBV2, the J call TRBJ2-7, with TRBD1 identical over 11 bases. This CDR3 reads CASSPWTGGHEQYF. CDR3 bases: TGTGCCAGCAGTCCCTGGACAGGGGGCCACGAGCAGTACTTC.